This T cell receptor beta chain was captured in a study of identical twins. Study-level results: Findings depended on cross-sectional statistics rather than tracking the same donors.

This clonotype was seen ten or more times. Antigen: not known. TCRdb ran MiXCR on the 5' RACE reads and lists one entry per CDR3 protein. The data contain approximately 700,000 distinct CDR3 sequences, 6% to 6.5% of them singletons. Germline V gene lookup returns CDR1 SGDLS and CDR2 YYNGEE. Deletions cut 3 bases from V and 7 bases from J, with 28 bases between. The CDR3 contains 19 residues. The source is a man aged 18 to 29 in good health. The material sequenced was naive T cells sorted from blood. The chain links TRBV9 to TRBJ1-4; D uncertain. CDR3 region: CASSANPEETPVLGEKLFF. CDR3 DNA: TGTGCCAGCAGCGCCAACCCCGAAGAAACACCGGTTTTGGGTGAAAAACTGTTTTTT.